The 32 T cell receptor beta chains given below trace back to one sample, sequenced in a study of T cell changes during pregnancy in multiple sclerosis. The table came from immunoSEQ multiplex PCR; TCRdb's copy has only in-frame clones and leaves some out. The sample includes about 100,000 clones, just over 90% of them seen just once. The sequences come from peripheral blood, collected in the second trimester of pregnancy. Receptors were obtained from a female donor with multiple sclerosis, enrolled in a pregnancy study.

CDR3 region: CASSLWSRDRFMNTEAFF. CDR3 sequence (DNA): TGTGCCAGCAGTTTATGGTCTAGGGACAGATTTATGAACACTGAAGCTTTCTTT. J is TRBJ1-1 and V is TRBV28; 7 bases are a match to TRBD1. The CDR3 is 18 residues long. CDR1 is MDHEN and CDR2 is SYDVKM in the germline V gene. Unmatched junction bases numbered 10, after V lost 0 bases and J lost 0 bases.

The chain couples TRBV9 to TRBJ2-3, with a tentative D call TRBD1 (5 bases). V lost 0 bases and J lost 4, with 9 bases in between. CDR3 size: 14 residues. Germline V CDR1 and CDR2: SGDLS, YYNGEE. CDR3 DNA: TGTGCCAGCAGCGTAGCCCAGGGTCCAGATACGCAGTATTTT. Protein: CASSVAQGPDTQYF.

This clone was seen once. The chain couples TRBV19 to TRBJ2-2, with a tentative D call TRBD1 (6 bases). This CDR3 has 15 residues. V lost 1 base to trimming and J lost 3 bases, with 9 bases between them. CDR1 is LNHDA, CDR2 SQIVND, per germline (reference sequence). CDR3 DNA sequence: TGTGCCAGTAGTATAGCAGGGACATACACCGGGGAGCTGTTTTTT. This encodes CASSIAGTYTGELFF.

V usage is TRBV27 and J usage is TRBJ2-7; 7 bases are a match to TRBD2. The V gene's germline CDR1 is MNHEY and CDR2 SMNVEV (reference sequence). This CDR3 is 15 amino acids long. The trim removed 3 bases at V and 13 bases at J, leaving 18 bases unmatched. CDR3 protein: CASSLGGRKAYHRYF. The CDR3, as DNA: TGTGCCAGCAGTTTGGGAGGGAGAAAAGCCTACCACCGTTACTTC.

V is TRBV18 and J is TRBJ1-6, with TRBD1 matching 10 bases. Germline V gives CDR1 KGHSH, CDR2 LQKENI. The CDR3 has 16 amino acids. V shed 6 bases, J shed 9 bases, and the junction held 11 bases outside the gene matches. Here the CDR3 DNA reads TGTGCCAGCTCCGGTCCTTTCGGGGACAGGGGTTCACCCCTCCACTTT. Translating it yields CASSGPFGDRGSPLHF.

This clone came up once. V usage is TRBV6-5 and J usage is TRBJ2-1; weak D call: TRBD2 (6 bases). The V end was cut by 2 bases, the J end by 5 bases, with 10 bases between. Germline V gene lookup returns CDR1 MNHEY and CDR2 SVGAGI. There are 14 residues in the CDR3. DNA for the CDR3: TGTGCCAGCAGTTACGGCGGGACCAACAATGAGCAGTTCTTC. Translation gives CASSYGGTNNEQFF.

The chain combines TRBV28 with TRBJ1-3; D is unclear. The CDR3 totals 15 residues. Germline CDR1 MDHEN, CDR2 SYDVKM. Trimming removed 5 bases from V and 0 bases from J, with 11 bases in between. The CDR3 reads CASSPPVSSGNTIYF. CDR3 DNA sequence: TGTGCCAGCAGTCCACCTGTGAGCTCTGGAAACACCATATATTTT.

V is TRBV10-2 and J is TRBJ1-5; no firm D call. CDR1 is WSHSY, CDR2 SAAADI, per germline. V was clipped by 3 bases and J by 2 bases, with 8 bases between them. The CDR3 covers 14 residues. The CDR3 region has the DNA TGCGCCAGCAGTGATAGTCGGGGCAATCAGCCCCAGCATTTT. Translated: CASSDSRGNQPQHF.

The chain employs TRBV19 and TRBJ1-2; D may be TRBD1 (5 bases). The germline gives CDR1 LNHDA, CDR2 SQIVND (reference sequence). V was pared by 1 base and J by 2 bases, with 11 bases between. CDR3 length: 15 amino acids. Here the CDR3 reads CASSIGRGSNYGYTF. The CDR3 region has the DNA TGTGCCAGTAGTATAGGTAGGGGCAGCAACTATGGCTACACCTTC.

This chain connects TRBV19 to TRBJ1-1, with D possibly being TRBD1 (5 bases). Looked up from germline, CDR1 is LNHDA and CDR2 is SQIVND (reference sequence). V lost 2 bases and J 6 bases, leaving 16 bases between the germline ends. This CDR3 has 15 residues. CDR3: CASSISQGSNSEAFF. The CDR3 nucleotides are TGTGCCAGTAGTATATCGCAGGGTAGTAATTCTGAAGCTTTCTTT.

This chain links TRBV5-1 with TRBJ2-5, with 7 bases identical to TRBD1. V lost 0 bases and J lost 2; bases outside the gene matches: 19. Per the germline V gene, CDR1 is SGHRS and CDR2 is YFSETQ. This CDR3 has 20 residues. CDR3 DNA sequence: TGCGCCAGCAGCTTGGCCTTAGGGGGCTCCCGTCCCGTCGGACAAGAGACCCAGTACTTC. Its protein product is CASSLALGGSRPVGQETQYF.

The CDR3 DNA reads as TGTGCCAGCAGCTTTACGGGAAATCGGGACTATGGCTACACCTTC. The encoded protein is CASSFTGNRDYGYTF. The chain carries TRBV11-1 and TRBJ1-2; D remains unclear. V was shortened by 3 bases and J by 3 bases, with 14 bases between the two germline ends. Per germline, CDR1 SGHAT and CDR2 FQDESV (reference sequence). The length of the CDR3 is 15 residues.

The chain links TRBV2 to TRBJ1-2; the D is unclear. V gave up 8 bases and J gave up 4 bases, with 14 bases separating them. CDR1 and CDR2 (germline): SNHLY, FYNNEI. There are 13 residues in the CDR3. CDR3 nucleotides: TGTGCCAGCCTCCCGCGACACACCTATGGCTACACCTTC. As protein: CASLPRHTYGYTF.

The V and J genes are TRBV30 and TRBJ1-3, with D perhaps TRBD1 (5 bases). Trimming took off 0 bases at V and 6 bases at J, with 12 bases between the two ends. Germline lookup yields CDR1 GTSNPN and CDR2 SVGIG (reference sequence). The CDR3 contains 14 residues. The CDR3 DNA follows: TGTGCCTGGAGTGTCGGTGACAGCTTAAACACCATATATTTT. Its protein is CAWSVGDSLNTIYF.

The V gene is TRBV2, the J gene TRBJ2-1; a possible D gene is TRBD2 (6 bases). The CDR3 contains 17 residues. V was trimmed by 2 bases and J by 0 bases, leaving 14 bases between them. CDR1 SNHLY and CDR2 FYNNEI come from the germline V gene. CDR3 sequence: CASSESLALSSYNEQFF. The CDR3 DNA sequence: TGTGCCAGCAGTGAAAGCCTAGCGTTAAGCTCCTACAATGAGCAGTTCTTC.

This chain connects TRBV5-1 to TRBJ1-1, with 8 bases lining up with TRBD1. The CDR3 runs 14 residues. The germline CDR1 and CDR2 sequences are SGHRS and YFSETQ. V gave up 5 bases and J gave up 5 bases; unmatched junction bases: 8. As DNA, the CDR3 is TGCGCCAGCAGAAGCCAGGGGGCAAGAACTGAAGCTTTCTTT. Protein product: CASRSQGARTEAFF.

The chain combines TRBV5-1 with TRBJ2-7; 7 positions agree with TRBD2. V trimming: 5 bases; J trimming: 3 bases; junction bases outside the gene matches: 14. Germline lookup yields CDR1 SGHRS and CDR2 YFSETQ. The CDR3 has 16 amino acids. This CDR3 is CASRAYSGGGVYEQYF. As DNA, the CDR3 is TGCGCCAGCAGGGCCTACTCGGGAGGAGGGGTCTACGAGCAGTACTTC.

The chain links TRBV23-1 to TRBJ2-7, with D tentatively TRBD1 (5 bases). TRBV23-1 is identified as an open reading frame with a role that is uncertain. The CDR3 extends over 14 amino acids. The V and J ends lost 2 bases and 4 bases respectively, with 12 bases between them. Here the CDR3 DNA reads TGCGCCAGCAGTCAAAGGGGCGCCAAGTACGAGCAGTACTTC. It encodes CASSQRGAKYEQYF.

This chain connects TRBV5-4 to TRBJ2-3; 10 bases align to TRBD1. Germline V gene lookup returns CDR1 SGHNT and CDR2 YYREEE (reference sequence). With V trimmed by 4 bases and J by 3 bases, 5 bases remained unmatched. This CDR3 contains 15 residues. The CDR3 nucleotides read TGTGCCAGCAGCCGGGACAGGGGCGCAACAGATACGCAGTATTTT. It codes for CASSRDRGATDTQYF.

This clone was picked up one time. The chain has TRBV5-1 and TRBJ2-1, with 7 bases matching TRBD2. In germline, CDR1 is SGHRS, CDR2 YFSETQ. CDR3 length equals 19 residues. V lost 4 bases and J lost 6; bases outside the gene matches: 22. The CDR3 region has the DNA TGCGCCAGCAGCCCCCTGTGGGGGGGACCCGGGACTCACTTCAATGAGCAGTTCTTC. It encodes CASSPLWGGPGTHFNEQFF.

This clone was observed a single time. This chain connects TRBV7-3 to TRBJ2-6, with no clear D. The CDR3 extends over 17 amino acids. With 3 bases removed from V and 0 bases from J, the gap between germline ends came to 12 bases. The germline V gene has CDR1 SGHTA and CDR2 FQGTGA. The CDR3 is CASSFRGLSSGANVLTF. As DNA, the CDR3 is TGTGCCAGCAGCTTTCGTGGTCTGAGCTCTGGGGCCAACGTCCTGACTTTC. The full variable domain, its missing parts supplied by reference TRBV7-3 and TRBJ2-6, is GAGVSQTPSNKVTEKGKYVELRCDPISGHTALYWYRQSLGQGPEFLIYFQGTGAADDSGLPNDRFFAVRPEGSVSTLKIQRTERGDSAVYLCASSFRGLSSGANVLTFGAGSRLTVL.

The chain's CDR3 is CASSPFAEATYGYTF. In nucleotides, the CDR3 is TGTGCCAGCAGCCCCTTCGCGGAGGCCACTTATGGCTACACCTTC. The chain couples TRBV9 to TRBJ1-2; D ambiguous. Trimming removed 4 bases from V and 5 bases from J, with 18 bases in between. From germline, CDR1 is SGDLS and CDR2 YYNGEE. The CDR3 consists of 15 residues.

The chain is built from TRBV28 and TRBJ1-1; no clear D. The CDR3 has 17 amino acids. Per germline, CDR1 MDHEN and CDR2 SYDVKM. Between the trimmed V and J ends, which lost 2 bases and 1 base, there was a span of 17 bases. The CDR3 reads CASSLMGRRAGNTEAFF. The CDR3, as DNA: TGTGCCAGCAGTTTAATGGGCCGGAGAGCGGGGAACACTGAAGCTTTCTTT.

This CDR3 is CASSYLDREKLFF. CDR3 DNA: TGTGCCAGCAGTTACCTTGACAGAGAAAAACTGTTTTTT. The chain recombines TRBV6-5 with TRBJ1-4; D is possibly TRBD1 (5 bases). Germline loops: CDR1 MNHEY, CDR2 SVGAGI. The germline V and J ends were trimmed by 2 bases and 8 bases, with 9 bases remaining between them. This CDR3 has 13 residues.

The chain links TRBV7-9 to TRBJ1-3; weak D call: TRBD1 (5 bases). This CDR3 has 15 residues. Between the trimmed V and J ends, which lost 4 bases and 2 bases, there was a span of 12 bases. Germline V lookup: CDR1 SEHNR, CDR2 FQNEAQ (reference sequence). CDR3 in amino acids: CASSSSGGAGNTIYF. DNA for the CDR3: TGTGCCAGCAGCTCATCCGGGGGGGCTGGAAACACCATATATTTT.

This clone was recorded once. This chain connects TRBV29-1 to TRBJ2-2; 11 positions match TRBD2. CDR1 is SQVTM and CDR2 is ANQGSEA in the germline V gene. CDR3 length equals 15 residues. J lost 3 bases, V lost 7 bases, and 7 bases had no gene match. In DNA form, the CDR3 reads TGCAGCGGGTCAACTAGCGGGAGCGACACCGGGGAGCTGTTTTTT. As protein: CSGSTSGSDTGELFF.

A single count supports this clone. The chain joins TRBV30 to TRBJ1-1; TRBD1 aligns across 9 bases. V was pared by 5 bases and J by 3 bases, with 4 bases of the junction left unmatched. Germline lookup yields CDR1 GTSNPN and CDR2 SVGIG (reference sequence). The CDR3 loop spans 13 amino acids. CDR3 coding DNA: TGTGCCTGGGGACAGGGGAGGGACACTGAAGCTTTCTTT. It codes for CAWGQGRDTEAFF. Complete variable domain (other parts from reference TRBV30 and TRBJ1-1): SQTIHQWPATLVQPVGSPLSLECTVEGTSNPNLYWYRQAAGRGLQLLFYSVGIGQISSEVPQNLSASRPQDRQFILSSKKLLLSDSGFYLCAWGQGRDTEAFFGQGTRLTVV.

The gene calls are TRBV4-1 and TRBJ2-3; 7 positions match TRBD2. Germline CDR1 and CDR2: MGHRA and YSYEKL. The V and J ends lost 0 bases and 3 bases, in that order; junction bases with no gene match: 9. The CDR3 totals 17 residues. CDR3 amino acids: CASSQEGSGALTDTQYF. In nucleotides, the CDR3 is TGCGCCAGCAGCCAAGAGGGAAGCGGGGCGCTGACAGATACGCAGTATTTT.

The chain uses TRBV28 and TRBJ2-1, with TRBD1 identical over 9 bases. Per the germline V gene, CDR1 is MDHEN and CDR2 is SYDVKM. The CDR3 length is 19 residues. The J segment lost 3 bases and the V segment lost 4 bases, leaving 16 bases of the junction unmatched. CDR3 residues: CASSSIILKGDRDYNEQFF. CDR3 coding DNA: TGTGCCAGCAGTTCGATCATCCTCAAGGGGGACAGGGACTACAATGAGCAGTTCTTC.

V usage is TRBV5-5 and J usage is TRBJ2-2, with a possible D match to TRBD1 (5 bases). The V end was cut by 4 bases, the J end by 3 bases, with 7 bases between. The CDR3 has 13 amino acids. Looked up from germline, CDR1 is SGHKS and CDR2 is YYEKEE (reference sequence). DNA of the CDR3: TGTGCCAGCAGCGCAGGGTACACCGGGGAGCTGTTTTTT. Residues: CASSAGYTGELFF.

This chain connects TRBV19 to TRBJ2-2; 9 bases fit TRBD1. From germline, CDR1 is LNHDA and CDR2 SQIVND (reference sequence). The ends lost 4 bases at V and 6 bases at J; junction bases unmatched: 9. This CDR3 is 16 amino acids long. CDR3 sequence reads: CASSTPVRTGAGELFF. The CDR3 DNA reads as TGTGCCAGTAGTACCCCCGTGAGGACAGGGGCCGGGGAGCTGTTTTTT. The full variable domain, in which reference TRBV19 and TRBJ2-2 provide the parts outside the CDR3, is DGGITQSPKYLFRKEGQNVTLSCEQNLNHDAMYWYRQDPGQGLRLIYYSQIVNDFQKGDIAEGYSVSREKKESFPLTVTSAQKNPTAFYLCASSTPVRTGAGELFFGEGSRLTVL.

The CDR3 DNA sequence: TGTGCCATCACCGCTGACAGGGACTATGGCTACACCTTC. Protein product: CAITADRDYGYTF. The chain recombines TRBV10-3 with TRBJ1-2, with 7 bases fitting TRBD1. CDR1 and CDR2 from the germline V gene are ENHRY and SYGVKD. The trim removed 7 bases at V and 3 bases at J, leaving 5 bases unmatched. The CDR3 loop spans 13 amino acids.